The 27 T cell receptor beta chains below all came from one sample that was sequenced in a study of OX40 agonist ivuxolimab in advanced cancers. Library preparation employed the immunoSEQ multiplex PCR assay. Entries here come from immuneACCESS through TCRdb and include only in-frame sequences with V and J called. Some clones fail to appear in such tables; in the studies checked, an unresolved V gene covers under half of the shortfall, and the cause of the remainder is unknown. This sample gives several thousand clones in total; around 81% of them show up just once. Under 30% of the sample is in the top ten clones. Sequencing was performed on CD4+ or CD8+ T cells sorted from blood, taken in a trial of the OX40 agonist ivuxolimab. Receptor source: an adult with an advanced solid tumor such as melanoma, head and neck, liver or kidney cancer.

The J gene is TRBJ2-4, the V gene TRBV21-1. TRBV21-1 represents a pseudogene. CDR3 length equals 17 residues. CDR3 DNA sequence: TGTGCCAGTCGTACGTATGGGCGGCCCATAGCCAAAAACATTCAGTACTTC. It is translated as CASRTYGRPIAKNIQYF.

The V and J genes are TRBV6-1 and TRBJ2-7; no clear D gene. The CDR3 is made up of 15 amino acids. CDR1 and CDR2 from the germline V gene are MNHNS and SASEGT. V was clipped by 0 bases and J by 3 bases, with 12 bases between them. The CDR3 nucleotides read TGTGCCAGCAGTGAAGCGGCACAGCCATACTACGAGCAGTACTTC. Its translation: CASSEAAQPYYEQYF.

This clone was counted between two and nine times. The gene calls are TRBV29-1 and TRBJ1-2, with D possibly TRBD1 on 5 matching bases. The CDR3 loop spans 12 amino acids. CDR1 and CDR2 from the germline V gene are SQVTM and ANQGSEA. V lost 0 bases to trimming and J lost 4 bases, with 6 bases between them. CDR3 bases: TGCAGCGTTGAAGACGGGGGCTATGGCTACACCTTC. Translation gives CSVEDGGYGYTF.

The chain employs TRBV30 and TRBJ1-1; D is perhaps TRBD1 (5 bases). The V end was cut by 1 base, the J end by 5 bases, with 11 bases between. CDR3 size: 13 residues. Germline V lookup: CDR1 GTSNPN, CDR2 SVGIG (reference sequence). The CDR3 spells CAWSGLGGTEAFF. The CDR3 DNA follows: TGTGCCTGGAGTGGTTTGGGGGGGACTGAAGCTTTCTTT.

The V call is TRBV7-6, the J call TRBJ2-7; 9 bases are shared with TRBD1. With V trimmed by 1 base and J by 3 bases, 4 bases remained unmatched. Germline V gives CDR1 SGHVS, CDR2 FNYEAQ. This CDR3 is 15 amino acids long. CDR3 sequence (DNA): TGTGCCAGCAGCTTAGAGGGGACAGGGCGCTACGAGCAGTACTTC. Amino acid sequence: CASSLEGTGRYEQYF.

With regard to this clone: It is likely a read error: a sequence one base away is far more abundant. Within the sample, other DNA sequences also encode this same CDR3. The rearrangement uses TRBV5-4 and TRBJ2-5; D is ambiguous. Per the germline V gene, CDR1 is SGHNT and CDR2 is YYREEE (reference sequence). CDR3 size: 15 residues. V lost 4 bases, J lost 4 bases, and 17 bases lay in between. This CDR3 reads CASSQGQRTAETQYF. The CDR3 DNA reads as TGTGCCAGCAGCCAAGGGCAAAGGACGGCAGAGACCCAGTACTTC.

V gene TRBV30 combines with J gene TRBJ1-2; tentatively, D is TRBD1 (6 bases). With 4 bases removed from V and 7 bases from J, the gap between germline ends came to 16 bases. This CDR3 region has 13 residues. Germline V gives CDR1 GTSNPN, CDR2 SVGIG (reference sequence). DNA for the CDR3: TGTGCCTGGAAAAGGACAAGGGGGTCTGGCTACACCTTC. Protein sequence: CAWKRTRGSGYTF.

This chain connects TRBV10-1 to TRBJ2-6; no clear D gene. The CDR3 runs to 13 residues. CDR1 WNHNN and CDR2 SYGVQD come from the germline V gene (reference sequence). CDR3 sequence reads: CAIAQSRANVLTF. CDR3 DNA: TGCGCGATCGCACAAAGTCGGGCCAACGTCCTGACTTTC.

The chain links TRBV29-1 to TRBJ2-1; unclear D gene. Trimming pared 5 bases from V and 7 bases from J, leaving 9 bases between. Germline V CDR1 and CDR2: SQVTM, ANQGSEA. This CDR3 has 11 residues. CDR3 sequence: CSVPASNEQFF. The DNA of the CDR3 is TGCAGCGTTCCAGCCAGTAATGAGCAGTTCTTC.

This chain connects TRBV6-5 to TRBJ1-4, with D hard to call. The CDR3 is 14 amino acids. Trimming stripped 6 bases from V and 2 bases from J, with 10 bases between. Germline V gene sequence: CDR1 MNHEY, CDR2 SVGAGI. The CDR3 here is CASSQGPTNEKLFF. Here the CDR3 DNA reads TGTGCCAGCAGCCAAGGGCCGACTAATGAAAAACTGTTTTTT.

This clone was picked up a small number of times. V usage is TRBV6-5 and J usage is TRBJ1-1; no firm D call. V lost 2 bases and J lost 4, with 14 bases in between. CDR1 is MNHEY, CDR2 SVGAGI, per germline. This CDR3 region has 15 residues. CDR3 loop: CASSYAAGVSTEAFF. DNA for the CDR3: TGTGCCAGCAGTTACGCCGCTGGGGTATCCACTGAAGCTTTCTTT.

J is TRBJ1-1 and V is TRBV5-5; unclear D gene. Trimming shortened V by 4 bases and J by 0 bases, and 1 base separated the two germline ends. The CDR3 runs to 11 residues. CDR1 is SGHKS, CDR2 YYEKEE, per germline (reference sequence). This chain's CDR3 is CASSLNTEAFF. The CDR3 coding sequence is TGTGCCAGCAGCCTGAACACTGAAGCTTTCTTT. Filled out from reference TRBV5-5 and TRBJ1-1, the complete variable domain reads DAGVTQSPTHLIKTRGQQVTLRCSPISGHKSVSWYQQVLGQGPQFIFQYYEKEERGRGNFPDRFSARQFPNYSSELNVNALLLGDSALYLCASSLNTEAFFGQGTRLTVV.

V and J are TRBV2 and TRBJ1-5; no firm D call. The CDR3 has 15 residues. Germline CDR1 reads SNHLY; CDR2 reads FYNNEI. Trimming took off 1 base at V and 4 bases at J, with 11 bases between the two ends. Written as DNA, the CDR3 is TGTGCCAGCAGTGAAGTAGGGTTGTCTAATCAGCCCCAGCATTTT. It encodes CASSEVGLSNQPQHF.

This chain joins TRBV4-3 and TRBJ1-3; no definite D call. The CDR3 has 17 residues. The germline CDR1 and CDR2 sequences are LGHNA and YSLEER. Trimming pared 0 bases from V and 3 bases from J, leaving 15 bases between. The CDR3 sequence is CASSQDLQFEFGNTIYF. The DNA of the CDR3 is TGCGCCAGCAGCCAAGATCTCCAGTTCGAGTTTGGAAACACCATATATTTT.

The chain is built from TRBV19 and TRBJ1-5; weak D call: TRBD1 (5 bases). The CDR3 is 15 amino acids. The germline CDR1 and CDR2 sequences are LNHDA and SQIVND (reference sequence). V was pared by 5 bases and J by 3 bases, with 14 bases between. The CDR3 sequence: CASSPGTATNQPQHF. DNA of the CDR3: TGTGCCAGTAGTCCCGGGACGGCAACCAATCAGCCCCAGCATTTT.

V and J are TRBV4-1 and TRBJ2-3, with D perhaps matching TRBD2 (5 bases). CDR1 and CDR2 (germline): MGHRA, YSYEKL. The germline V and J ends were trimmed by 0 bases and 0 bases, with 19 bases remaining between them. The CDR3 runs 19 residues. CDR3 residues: CASSQDLEGGYASTDTQYF. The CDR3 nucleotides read TGCGCCAGCAGCCAAGACCTAGAGGGCGGGTATGCTAGCACAGATACGCAGTATTTT.

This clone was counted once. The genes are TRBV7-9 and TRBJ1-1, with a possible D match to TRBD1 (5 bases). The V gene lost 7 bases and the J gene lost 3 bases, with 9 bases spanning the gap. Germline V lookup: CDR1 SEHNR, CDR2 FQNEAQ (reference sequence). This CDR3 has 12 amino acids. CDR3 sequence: CASINRYTEAFF. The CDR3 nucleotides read TGTGCCAGCATTAACAGGTACACTGAAGCTTTCTTT.

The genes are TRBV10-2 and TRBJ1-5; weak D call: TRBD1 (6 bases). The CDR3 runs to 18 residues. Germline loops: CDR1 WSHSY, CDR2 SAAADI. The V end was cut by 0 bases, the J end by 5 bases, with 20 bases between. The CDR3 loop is CASSESAKLRGVDQPQHF. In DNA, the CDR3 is TGCGCCAGCAGTGAGTCAGCAAAACTCAGGGGAGTAGATCAGCCCCAGCATTTT.

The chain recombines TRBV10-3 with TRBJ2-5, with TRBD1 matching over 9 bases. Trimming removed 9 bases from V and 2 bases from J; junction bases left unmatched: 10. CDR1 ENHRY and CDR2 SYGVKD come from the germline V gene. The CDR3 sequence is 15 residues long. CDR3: CAMRPGQGLQETQYF. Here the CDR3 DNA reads TGTGCCATGAGACCGGGACAGGGACTTCAAGAGACCCAGTACTTC.

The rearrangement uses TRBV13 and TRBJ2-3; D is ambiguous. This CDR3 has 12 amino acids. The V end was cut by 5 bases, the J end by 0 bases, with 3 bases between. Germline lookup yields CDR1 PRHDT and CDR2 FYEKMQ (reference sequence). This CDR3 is CASSLSTDTQYF. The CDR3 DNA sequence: TGTGCCAGCAGCCTCAGCACAGATACGCAGTATTTT. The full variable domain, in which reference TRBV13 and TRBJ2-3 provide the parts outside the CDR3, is AAGVIQSPRHLIKEKRETATLKCYPIPRHDTVYWYQQGPGQDPQFLISFYEKMQSDKGSIPDRFSAQQFSDYHSELNMSSLELGDSALYFCASSLSTDTQYFGPGTRLTVL.

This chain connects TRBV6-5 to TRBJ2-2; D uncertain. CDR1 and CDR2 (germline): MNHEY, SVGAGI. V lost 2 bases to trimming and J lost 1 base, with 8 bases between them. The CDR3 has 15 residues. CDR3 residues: CASSYRRLNTGELFF. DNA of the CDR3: TGTGCCAGCAGTTACCGACGCCTGAACACCGGGGAGCTGTTTTTT.

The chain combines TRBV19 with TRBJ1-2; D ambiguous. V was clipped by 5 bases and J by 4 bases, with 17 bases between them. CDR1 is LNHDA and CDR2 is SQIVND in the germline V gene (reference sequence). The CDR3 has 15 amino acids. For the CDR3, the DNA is TGTGCCAGTAGTGCGCTCCAGCGAAAGACCTATGGCTACACCTTC. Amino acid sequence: CASSALQRKTYGYTF.

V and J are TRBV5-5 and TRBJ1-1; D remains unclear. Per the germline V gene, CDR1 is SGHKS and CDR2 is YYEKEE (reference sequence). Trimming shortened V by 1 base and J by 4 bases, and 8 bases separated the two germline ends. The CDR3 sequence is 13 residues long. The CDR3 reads CASSLWESTEAFF. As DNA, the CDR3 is TGTGCCAGCAGCTTGTGGGAGTCCACTGAAGCTTTCTTT. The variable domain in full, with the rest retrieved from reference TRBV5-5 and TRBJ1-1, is DAGVTQSPTHLIKTRGQQVTLRCSPISGHKSVSWYQQVLGQGPQFIFQYYEKEERGRGNFPDRFSARQFPNYSSELNVNALLLGDSALYLCASSLWESTEAFFGQGTRLTVV.

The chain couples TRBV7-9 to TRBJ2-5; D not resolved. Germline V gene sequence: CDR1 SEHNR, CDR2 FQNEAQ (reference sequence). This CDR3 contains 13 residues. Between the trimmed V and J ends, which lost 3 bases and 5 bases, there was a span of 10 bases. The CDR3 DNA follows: TGTGCCAGCAGCTTTACGGTTGTTGAGACCCAGTACTTC. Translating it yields CASSFTVVETQYF. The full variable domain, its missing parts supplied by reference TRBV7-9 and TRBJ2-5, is DTGVSQNPRHKITKRGQNVTFRCDPISEHNRLYWYRQTLGQGPEFLTYFQNEAQLEKSRLLSDRFSAERPKGSFSTLEIQRTEQGDSAMYLCASSFTVVETQYFGPGTRLLVL.

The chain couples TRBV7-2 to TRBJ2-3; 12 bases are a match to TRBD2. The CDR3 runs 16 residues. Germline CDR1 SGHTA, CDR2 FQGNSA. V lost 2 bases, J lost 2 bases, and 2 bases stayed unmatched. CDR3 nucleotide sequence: TGTGCCAGCAGCTTAACTAGCGGGGGGTTCACAGATACGCAGTATTTT. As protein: CASSLTSGGFTDTQYF.

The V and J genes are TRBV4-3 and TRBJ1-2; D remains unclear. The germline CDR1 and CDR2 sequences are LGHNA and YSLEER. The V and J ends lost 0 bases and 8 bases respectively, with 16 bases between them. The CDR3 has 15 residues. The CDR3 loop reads CASSQDLGLQDGYTF. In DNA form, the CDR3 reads TGCGCCAGCAGCCAAGATTTGGGATTACAAGACGGCTACACCTTC.

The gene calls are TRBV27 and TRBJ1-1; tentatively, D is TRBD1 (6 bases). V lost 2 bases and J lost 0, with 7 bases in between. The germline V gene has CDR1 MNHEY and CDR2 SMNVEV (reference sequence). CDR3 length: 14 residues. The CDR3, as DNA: TGTGCCAGCAGTTTAACAGGGCTGAACACTGAAGCTTTCTTT. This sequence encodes CASSLTGLNTEAFF.